Shown below are 4 T cell receptor beta chains from a single sample sequenced in a study of cytomegalovirus exposure and HLA in healthy donors. The primer mix had 60 Vbeta and 13 Jbeta primers. The table came from immunoSEQ multiplex PCR; TCRdb's copy has only in-frame clones and leaves some out. The table includes 95,000 to 150,000 clones, roughly 69% detected once. The sample consisted of PBMCs. These receptors came from a woman between 40 and 55 years old in good health and CMV-seropositive.

The chain joins TRBV11-2 to TRBJ1-1; 9 positions match TRBD1. Germline V lookup: CDR1 SGHAT, CDR2 FQNNGV. Trimming cost V 5 bases and J 3 bases; bases outside gene matches: 13. The CDR3 extends over 17 amino acids. CDR3 sequence reads: CASSPPNRGPGDTEAFF. The CDR3 DNA is TGTGCCAGCAGCCCGCCTAACAGGGGGCCCGGGGACACTGAAGCTTTCTTT. Full variable domain (missing parts from reference TRBV11-2 and TRBJ1-1): EAGVAQSPRYKIIEKRQSVAFWCNPISGHATLYWYQQILGQGPKLLIQFQNNGVVDDSQLPKDRFSAERLKGVDSTLKIQPAKLEDSAVYLCASSPPNRGPGDTEAFFGQGTRLTVV.

The gene calls are TRBV4-3 and TRBJ2-1; 7 bases map to TRBD2. The junction had 17 bases not matched to a gene; V was cut back by 4 bases and J by 14 bases. The CDR3 length is 15 residues. Germline V lookup: CDR1 LGHNA, CDR2 YSLEER. CDR3 nucleotide sequence: TGCGCCAGCAGCCGAACAGATTCTCCTAGCGGAGGGAAGTTCTTC. Its protein is CASSRTDSPSGGKFF.

This sequence joins TRBV2 and TRBJ2-5; 9 nucleotides match TRBD2. Per the germline V gene, CDR1 is SNHLY and CDR2 is FYNNEI. The J segment lost 4 bases and the V segment lost 6 bases, leaving 6 bases of the junction unmatched. The CDR3 has 14 amino acids. The CDR3 nucleotides are TGTGCCAGCAGGGGGACTAGCTGGGGAGAGACCCAGTACTTC. Protein: CASRGTSWGETQYF.

This chain connects TRBV7-3 to TRBJ2-2; D may be TRBD2 (5 bases). This CDR3 is built from 13 residues. Between the trimmed V and J ends, which lost 5 bases and 4 bases, there was a span of 8 bases. From germline, CDR1 is SGHTA and CDR2 FQGTGA. The CDR3 nucleotides read TGTGCCAGCAGCGAGGACTCCACCGGGGAGCTGTTTTTT. This gives the protein CASSEDSTGELFF.